Listed here is a single T cell receptor (beta chain). Repertoires were generated with immunoSEQ multiplex PCR, while TCRdb's copy carries only in-frame clones and drops some. This table holds more than 80,000 clones, approximately 95% found once. The germline V gene has CDR1 PRHDT and CDR2 FYEKMQ (reference sequence). Trimming took off 4 bases at V and 2 bases at J, with 17 bases between the two ends. The CDR3 consists of 17 residues. The sample belongs to a study of technical replicates of blood from four donors. The gene calls are TRBV13 and TRBJ2-2; no clear D gene. This receptor was obtained from a human donor in good health. The specimen sequenced was T cells isolated from PBMCs. CDR3: CASSSVKERGNTGELFF. The CDR3 region has the DNA TGTGCCAGCAGCTCAGTCAAGGAACGAGGAAACACCGGGGAGCTGTTTTTT.